A selection of T cell receptor beta chains follows, all from one sample in a study of T cell responses to AZD1222 COVID-19 vaccine. Method: immunoSEQ multiplex PCR; TCRdb's copy keeps in-frame clones and lacks some. The sample has 110,000 to 150,000 clones, approximately 90% seen once. The sequencing used peripheral blood, collected 28 days after the second AZD1222 dose. Receptors originate from an adult who received the AZD1222 COVID-19 vaccine. Both conserved end residues are part of each CDR3. A D gene is named only where the DNA matches it firmly. Some rows mark clone size as missing; the rest say once, few, many or name a class of expanded clone.

D gene	V gene	J gene	clone size	CDR3 DNA	CDR3 protein
NA	TRBV27	TRBJ1-1	NA	TGTGCCAGCATTCAAGGTGGGAACACTGAAGCTTTCTTT	CASIQGGNTEAFF
TRBD1	TRBV15	TRBJ1-4	NA	TGTGCCACCAGCAGAGGGGACAGTAATGAAAAACTGTTTTTT	CATSRGDSNEKLFF
NA	TRBV5-1	TRBJ1-2	NA	TGCGCCAGCAGCTTGGAAGGTTATGGCTACACCTTC	CASSLEGYGYTF
NA	TRBV5-5	TRBJ2-5	NA	TGTGCCAGCAGCTTATTTGGCAGCGTAGAGACCCAGTACTTC	CASSLFGSVETQYF
NA	TRBV2	TRBJ1-5	NA	TGTGCCAGCAGTTCCGGGACGGAGCCTTATCAGCCCCAGCATTTT	CASSSGTEPYQPQHF
TRBD1	TRBV24-1	TRBJ1-5	NA	TGTGCCACCAGTGATAGCAGGGGGGGAATTCAGCCCCAGCATTTT	CATSDSRGGIQPQHF
NA	TRBV28	TRBJ1-1	once	TGTGCCAGCAGTCCCACCATCACATGGACGAAGCCGGACACTGAAGCTTTCTTT	CASSPTITWTKPDTEAFF
TRBD2	TRBV9	TRBJ2-3	NA	TGTGCCAGCAGCGGGAACCACCGGGACTACACAGATACGCAGTATTTT	CASSGNHRDYTDTQYF
TRBD1	TRBV19	TRBJ1-6	NA	TGTGCCAGTCGCGACTCACAGGGGGGAGGTTCACCCCTCCACTTT	CASRDSQGGGSPLHF
TRBD1	TRBV7-8	TRBJ2-2	NA	TGTGCCAGCAGACCTTTCAGGGGGCGCGCCGGGGAGCTGTTTTTT	CASRPFRGRAGELFF
NA	TRBV14	TRBJ1-1	once	TGTGCCAGCAGCCCCCAGACTGAAGCTTTCTTT	CASSPQTEAFF
NA	TRBV28	TRBJ2-7	NA	TGTGCCAGCAGTTCGCCTCATAAGGCCCATCCCTACGAGCAGTACTTC	CASSSPHKAHPYEQYF
TRBD1	TRBV6-6	TRBJ1-1	few	TGTGCCAGCAGTAACCCCGGGACAGGGTACACTGAAGCTTTCTTT	CASSNPGTGYTEAFF
NA	TRBV6-5	TRBJ2-7	NA	TGTGCCAGCAGTTACGGTGGATCCGGGGGATACGAGCAGTACTTC	CASSYGGSGGYEQYF
TRBD1	TRBV10-3	TRBJ1-1	NA	TGTGCCATCAGTGAAAACGTCGGGCGTTGGACAGGACAAACTGAAGCTTTCTTT	CAISENVGRWTGQTEAFF
NA	TRBV28	TRBJ1-2	once	TGTGCCAGCAGTTTAAACAGCCACTCAGGGCCAGCCTATGGCTACACCTTC	CASSLNSHSGPAYGYTF
NA	TRBV2	TRBJ2-5	NA	TGTGCCAGCAGTGAAACAGGAGCGGACGGACGAGGCCAGTACTTC	CASSETGADGRGQYF